Listed here is a single TCR beta chain. There is no known antigen for this receptor. No much larger clone is present one base from it, and per-base qualities are unavailable. The donors were roughly 38 Caucasian individuals from Russia, aged roughly 6 to 100 years, who were systemically healthy. Roughly 11 milliliters of peripheral blood were drawn from each donor into EDTA-treated Vacutainer tubes. Ficoll-Paque density-gradient centrifugation was used to isolate PBMCs, with at least 7 million obtained per sample. Total RNA was extracted from PBMCs with Trizol reagent, with at least 6 micrograms obtained per sample. The percentages of naive CD45RAhigh/CD27high T cells were determined by flow cytometry on a PBMC aliquot from every donor. Receptor amplification or capture employed 5' RACE. TCRdb shows the sequencer as Illumina HiSeq 2500. A second PCR of roughly 7 to 11 cycles was performed with a sample-barcoded 5' primer and a J-beta primer mix. A unique molecular identifier was introduced onto each TCR beta cDNA molecule by a template-switch 5' adaptor carrying 12 random nucleotides. Each sample yielded at least 3 million CDR3-containing paired-end reads. The Mint cDNA synthesis kit, primed by a TRBC-specific oligonucleotide, was used to synthesize first-strand cDNA from all RNA. All cDNA was treated with uracil-DNA glycosylase and then went through a first 18-cycle PCR with the universal primers M1SS and BC2_uni_R. Processing in the source paper ran as follows. Each sample was normalized by randomly selecting 1 million high-quality reads, each carrying a distinct molecular identifier. Instead of being binned into consensus sequences, reads with shared molecular identifiers were discarded. MiTCR, with a Q25 quality threshold and the strictest error-elimination algorithm, was used for CDR3 identification, clonotype clustering and error correction. A nonparametric unseen species model using Euler transformation provided a lower-bound estimate of total TCR beta diversity. TCRdb redid the processing of the public reads, applying fastp at Q25 and MiXCR, and retained in-frame beta chains. When rows share a CDR3 protein, they turn into one entry using the most common DNA and genes. None of the V and J calls come from the authors' own analysis; TCRdb made them. The sample records 550,000 to 700,000 distinct CDR3 sequences, 27% of which are singletons. Jointly, the top ten make up about 18% of the sample.

This specimen belongs to a study of blood T cells in healthy people across ages (dated by TCRdb to the mid-2010s). Turning to the overall study: In model experiments, roughly one uniquely barcoded TCR beta cDNA molecule per two T cells was captured by template switching. Four age groups were formed from the donors: young (average roughly 15 years), middle-aged (around 40), aged (roughly 59) and long-lived (more than 75). Two additional independent replicas of 1 million unique cDNA reads from the same blood draw were analyzed for two donors (one aged 18 to 30 and one aged 80 or older). To avoid experimental bias, donors of different ages were spread randomly across the sequencing lanes. Using deep sequencing normalized with unique cDNA molecular identifiers, the study measured how TCR beta repertoire diversity changes with age. The paper's findings and limits, for the study overall: Conclusive comparison of naive and antigen-experienced compartments was prevented by the profiling of bulk unsorted PBMCs. Compared with the aged group, more naive CD4+ T cells, fewer expanded clones and increased TCR diversity were shown by the long-lived group, suggesting age selection. Estimates of total diversity based on one million sequenced T cells were regarded as lower bounds and as underestimates. Because donor CMV infection status was unknown, age-related changes in expanded clonotypes were potentially confounded. Observed TCR beta diversity per million T cells fell roughly linearly with age, and a significant reduction was already apparent by age around 40. The percentage of naive T cells measured by flow cytometry correlated strongly with observed TCR beta diversity.

V and J are truncated by 0 bases and 0 bases respectively, leaving an intervening sequence of 6 bases. Via the germline V gene, CDR1 is SGHTA and CDR2 FQGNSA. Taken from cysteine to phenylalanine, the CDR3 has 15 residues. Only the CDR3 region is kept as DNA, spanning 45 bases read in frame from base 1. The chain links TRBV7-2 with TRBJ1-3; no D gene can be assigned with confidence. The sample comprised blood. The origin of this receptor is a woman aged 65 to 85 in good health. The CDR3 region: CASSLARPSGNTIYF. The sequenced DNA: TGTGCCAGCAGCTTAGCCAGGCCCTCTGGAAACACCATATATTTT.